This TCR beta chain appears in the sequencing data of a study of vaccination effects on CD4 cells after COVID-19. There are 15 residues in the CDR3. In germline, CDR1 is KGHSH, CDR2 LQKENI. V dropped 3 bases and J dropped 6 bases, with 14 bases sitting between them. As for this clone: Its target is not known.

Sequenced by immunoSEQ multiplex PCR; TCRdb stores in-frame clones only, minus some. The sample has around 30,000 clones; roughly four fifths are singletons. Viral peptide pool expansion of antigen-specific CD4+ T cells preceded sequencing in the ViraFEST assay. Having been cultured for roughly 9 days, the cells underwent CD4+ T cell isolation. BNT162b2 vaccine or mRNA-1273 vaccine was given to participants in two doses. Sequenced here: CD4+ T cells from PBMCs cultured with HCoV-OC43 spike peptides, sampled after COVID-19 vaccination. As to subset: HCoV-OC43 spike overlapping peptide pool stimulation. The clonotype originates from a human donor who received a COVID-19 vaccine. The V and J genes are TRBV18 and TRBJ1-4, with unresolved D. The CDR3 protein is CASSPELRDYEKLFF. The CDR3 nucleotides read TGTGCCAGCTCACCGGAGCTAAGGGATTATGAAAAACTGTTTTTT.